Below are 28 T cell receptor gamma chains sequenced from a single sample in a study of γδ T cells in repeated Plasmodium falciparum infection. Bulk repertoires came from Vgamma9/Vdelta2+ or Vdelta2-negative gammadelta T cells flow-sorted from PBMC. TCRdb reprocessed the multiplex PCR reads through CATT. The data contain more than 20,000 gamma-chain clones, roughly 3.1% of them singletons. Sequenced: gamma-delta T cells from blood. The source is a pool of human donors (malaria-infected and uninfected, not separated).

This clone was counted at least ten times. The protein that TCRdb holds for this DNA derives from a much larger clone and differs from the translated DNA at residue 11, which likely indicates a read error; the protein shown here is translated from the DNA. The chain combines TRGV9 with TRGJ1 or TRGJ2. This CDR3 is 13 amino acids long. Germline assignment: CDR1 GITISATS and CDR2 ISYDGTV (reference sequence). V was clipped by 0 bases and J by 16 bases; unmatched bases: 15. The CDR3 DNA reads TGTGCCTTGTGGGAGGTGCCGCCCGCGATTTGTCTCTTT. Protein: CALWEVPPAICLF.

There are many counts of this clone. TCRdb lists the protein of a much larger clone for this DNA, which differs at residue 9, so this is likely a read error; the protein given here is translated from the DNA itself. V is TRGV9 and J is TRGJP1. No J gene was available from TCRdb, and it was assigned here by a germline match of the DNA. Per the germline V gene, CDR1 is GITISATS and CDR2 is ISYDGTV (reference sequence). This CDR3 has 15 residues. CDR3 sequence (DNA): TGTGCCTTGTGGGAGTTCCATACCGCTGGTTGGTTCAAGATATTT. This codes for CALWEFHTAGWFKIF.

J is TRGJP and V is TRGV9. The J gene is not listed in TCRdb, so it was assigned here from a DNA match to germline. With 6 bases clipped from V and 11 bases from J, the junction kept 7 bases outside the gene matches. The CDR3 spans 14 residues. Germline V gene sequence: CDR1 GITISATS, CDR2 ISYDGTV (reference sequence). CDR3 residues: CALWPRVGKKIKVF. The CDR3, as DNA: TGTGCCTTGTGGCCCAGGGTGGGCAAAAAAATCAAGGTATTT.

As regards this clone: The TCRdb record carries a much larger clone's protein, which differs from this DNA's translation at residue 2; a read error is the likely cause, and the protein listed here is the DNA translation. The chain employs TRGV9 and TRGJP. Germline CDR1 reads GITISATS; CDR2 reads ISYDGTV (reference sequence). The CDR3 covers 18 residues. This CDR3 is CTLWEVHPQELGKKIKVF. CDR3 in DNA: TGTACCTTGTGGGAGGTTCATCCTCAAGAGTTGGGCAAAAAAATCAAGGTATTT.

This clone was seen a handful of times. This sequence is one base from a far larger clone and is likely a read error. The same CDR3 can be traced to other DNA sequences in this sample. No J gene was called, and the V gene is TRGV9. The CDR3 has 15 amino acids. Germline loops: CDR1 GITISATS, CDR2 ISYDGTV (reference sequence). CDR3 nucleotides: TGTGCCTTGTGGGAGGTGCATAGGTCCGGTTATAAGAAACTCTTC. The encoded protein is CALWEVHRSGYKKLF.

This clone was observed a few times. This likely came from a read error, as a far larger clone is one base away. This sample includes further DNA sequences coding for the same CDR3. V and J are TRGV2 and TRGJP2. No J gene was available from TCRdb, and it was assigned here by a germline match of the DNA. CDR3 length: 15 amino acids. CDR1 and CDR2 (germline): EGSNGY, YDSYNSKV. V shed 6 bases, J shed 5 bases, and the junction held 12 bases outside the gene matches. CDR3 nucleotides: TGTGCCACCTGGACATTTGTTCGCAGTGATTGGATCAAGACGTTT. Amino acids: CATWTFVRSDWIKTF.

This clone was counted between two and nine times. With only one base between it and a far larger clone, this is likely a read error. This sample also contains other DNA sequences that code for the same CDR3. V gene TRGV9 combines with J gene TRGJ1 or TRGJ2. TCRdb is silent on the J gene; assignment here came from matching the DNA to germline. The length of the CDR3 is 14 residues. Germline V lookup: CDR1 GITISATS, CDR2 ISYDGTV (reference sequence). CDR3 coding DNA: TGTGCCCTGTGGGAGGGGAATCTTTGTTATAAGAAACTCTTT. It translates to CALWEGNLCYKKLF.

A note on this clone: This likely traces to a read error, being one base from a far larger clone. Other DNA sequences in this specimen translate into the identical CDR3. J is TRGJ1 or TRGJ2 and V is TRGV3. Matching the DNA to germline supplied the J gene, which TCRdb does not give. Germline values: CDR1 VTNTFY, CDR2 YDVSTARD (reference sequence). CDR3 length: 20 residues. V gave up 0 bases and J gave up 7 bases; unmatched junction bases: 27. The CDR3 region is CATWDRTIGRCTHYDYKKLF. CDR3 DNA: TGTGCCACCTGGGACAGGACAATTGGGAGGTGCACCCATTACGACTATAAGAAACTCTTT.

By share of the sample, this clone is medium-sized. The CDR3 sequence is CALWEVREELGKKIKVF. CDR3 nucleotides: TGTGCCTTGTGGGAGGTGCGGGAAGAGTTGGGCAAAAAAATCAAGGTATTT. The chain employs TRGV9 and TRGJP. Germline CDR1 is GITISATS and CDR2 is ISYDGTV (reference sequence). V shed 0 bases and J 5 bases; nucleotides not matched to a gene: 4. The CDR3 is 17 amino acids.

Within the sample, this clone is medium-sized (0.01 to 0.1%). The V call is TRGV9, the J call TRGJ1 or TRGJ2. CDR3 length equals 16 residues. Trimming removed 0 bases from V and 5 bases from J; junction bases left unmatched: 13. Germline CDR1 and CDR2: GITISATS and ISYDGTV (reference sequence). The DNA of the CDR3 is TGTGCCTTGTGGGAGGTGGTCGGGATAAAGAATTATAAGAAACTCTTT. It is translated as CALWEVVGIKNYKKLF.

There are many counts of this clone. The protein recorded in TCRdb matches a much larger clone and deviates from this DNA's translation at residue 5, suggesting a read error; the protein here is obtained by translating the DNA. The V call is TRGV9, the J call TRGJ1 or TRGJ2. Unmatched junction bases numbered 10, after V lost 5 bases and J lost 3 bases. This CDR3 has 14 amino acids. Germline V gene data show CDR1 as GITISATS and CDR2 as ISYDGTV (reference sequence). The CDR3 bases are TGTGCCTTGTGGGGGGGGGCTAGTTATTATAAGAAACTCTTT. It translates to CALWGGASYYKKLF.

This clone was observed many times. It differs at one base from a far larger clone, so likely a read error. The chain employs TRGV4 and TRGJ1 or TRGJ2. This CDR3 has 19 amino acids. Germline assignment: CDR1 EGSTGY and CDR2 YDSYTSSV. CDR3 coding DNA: TGTGCCGCCTGGGATGGACTAGAGTGGATGCACGATTCTTATTATAAGAAACTCTTT. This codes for CAAWDGLEWMHDSYYKKLF.

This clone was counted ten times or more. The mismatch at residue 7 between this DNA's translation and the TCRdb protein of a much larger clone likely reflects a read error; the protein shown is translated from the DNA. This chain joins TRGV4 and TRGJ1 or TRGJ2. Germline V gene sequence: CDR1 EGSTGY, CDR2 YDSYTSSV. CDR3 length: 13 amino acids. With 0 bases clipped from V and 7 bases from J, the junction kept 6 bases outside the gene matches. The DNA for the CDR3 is TGTGCCACCTGGGATGGGACTCGGTATAAGAAACTCTTT. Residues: CATWDGTRYKKLF.

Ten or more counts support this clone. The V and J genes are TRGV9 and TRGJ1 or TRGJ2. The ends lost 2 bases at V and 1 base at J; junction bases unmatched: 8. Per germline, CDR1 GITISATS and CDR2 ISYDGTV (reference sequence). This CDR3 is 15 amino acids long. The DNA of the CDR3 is TGTGCCTTGTGGGAGGCCTCCCTTAATTATTATAAGAAACTCTTT. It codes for CALWEASLNYYKKLF.

The CDR3 DNA is TGTGCCTTGTGGGAGGCCACCTTACTGGGGTTGGGCAAAAAAATCAAGGTATTT. It specifies CALWEATLLGLGKKIKVF. The V and J genes are TRGV9 and TRGJP. Germline-derived CDR1 and CDR2 are GITISATS and ISYDGTV (reference sequence). The V gene end was trimmed by 2 bases and the J gene end by 9 bases; junction bases not matched to a gene: 13. This CDR3 region has 18 residues.

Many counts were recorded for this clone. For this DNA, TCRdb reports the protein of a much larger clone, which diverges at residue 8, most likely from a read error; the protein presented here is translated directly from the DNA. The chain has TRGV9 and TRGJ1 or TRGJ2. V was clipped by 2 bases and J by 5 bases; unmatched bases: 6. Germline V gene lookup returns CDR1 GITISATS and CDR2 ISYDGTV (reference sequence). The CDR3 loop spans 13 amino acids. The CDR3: CALWEDSHYKKLF. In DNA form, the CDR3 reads TGTGCCTTGTGGGAGGACAGTCATTATAAGAAACTCTTT.

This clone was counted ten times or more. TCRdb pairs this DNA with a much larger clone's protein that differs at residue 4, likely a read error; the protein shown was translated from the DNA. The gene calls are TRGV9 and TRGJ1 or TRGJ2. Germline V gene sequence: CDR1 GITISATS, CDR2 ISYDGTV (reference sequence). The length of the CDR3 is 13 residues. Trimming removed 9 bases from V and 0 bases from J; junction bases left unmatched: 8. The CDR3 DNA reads TGTGCCTTGCGGGGTGCGAATTATTATAAGAAACTCTTT. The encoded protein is CALRGANYYKKLF.

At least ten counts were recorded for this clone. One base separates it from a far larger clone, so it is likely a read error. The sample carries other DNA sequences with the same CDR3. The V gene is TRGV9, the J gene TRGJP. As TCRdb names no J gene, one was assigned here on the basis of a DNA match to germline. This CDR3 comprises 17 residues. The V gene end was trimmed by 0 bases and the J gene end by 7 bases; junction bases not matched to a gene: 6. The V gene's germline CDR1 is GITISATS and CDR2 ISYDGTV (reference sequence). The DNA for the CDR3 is TGTGCCTTGTGGGAGGTGACCGGTGAGTTGGGCAAAAAAATCAAGGTATTT. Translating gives CALWEVTGELGKKIKVF.

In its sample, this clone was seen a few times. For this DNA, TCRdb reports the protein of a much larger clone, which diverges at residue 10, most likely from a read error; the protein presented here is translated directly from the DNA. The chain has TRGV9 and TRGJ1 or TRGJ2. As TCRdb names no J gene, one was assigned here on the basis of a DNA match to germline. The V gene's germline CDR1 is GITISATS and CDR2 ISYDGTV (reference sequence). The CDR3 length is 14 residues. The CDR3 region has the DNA TGTGCCTTGTGGCGGCGTTCGAATTATGATAAGAAACTCTTT. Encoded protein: CALWRRSNYDKKLF.

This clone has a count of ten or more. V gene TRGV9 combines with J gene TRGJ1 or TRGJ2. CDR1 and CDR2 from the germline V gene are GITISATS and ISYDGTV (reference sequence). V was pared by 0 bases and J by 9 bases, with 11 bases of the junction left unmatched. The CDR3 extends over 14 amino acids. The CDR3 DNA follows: TGTGCCTTGTGGGAGGTGCATTTGGGGGCTAAGAAACTCTTT. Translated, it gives CALWEVHLGAKKLF.

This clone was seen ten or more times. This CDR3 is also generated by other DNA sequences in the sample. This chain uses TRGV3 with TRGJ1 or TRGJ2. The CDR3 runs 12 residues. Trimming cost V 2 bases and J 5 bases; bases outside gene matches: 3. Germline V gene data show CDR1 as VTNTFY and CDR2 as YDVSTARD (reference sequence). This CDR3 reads CATWDKHYKKLF. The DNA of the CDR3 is TGTGCCACCTGGGACAAACATTATAAGAAACTCTTT.

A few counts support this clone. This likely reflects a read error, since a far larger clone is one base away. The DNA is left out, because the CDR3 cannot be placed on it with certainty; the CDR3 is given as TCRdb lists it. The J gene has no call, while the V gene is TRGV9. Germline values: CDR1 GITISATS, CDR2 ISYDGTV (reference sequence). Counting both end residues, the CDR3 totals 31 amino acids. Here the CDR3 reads CALWEAIIIRNSLAVEQHLLSQVSIGRIQHF.

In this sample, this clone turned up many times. CDR3 sequence: CATWDGRTGWFKIF. The CDR3 nucleotides read TGTGCCACCTGGGATGGTCGCACTGGTTGGTTCAAGATATTT. This chain uses TRGV4 with TRGJP1. TCRdb does not report a J gene; here it was assigned by matching the DNA to germline references. V lost 1 base, J lost 4 bases, and 3 bases stayed unmatched. The CDR3 has 14 residues. Germline V gene sequence: CDR1 EGSTGY, CDR2 YDSYTSSV.

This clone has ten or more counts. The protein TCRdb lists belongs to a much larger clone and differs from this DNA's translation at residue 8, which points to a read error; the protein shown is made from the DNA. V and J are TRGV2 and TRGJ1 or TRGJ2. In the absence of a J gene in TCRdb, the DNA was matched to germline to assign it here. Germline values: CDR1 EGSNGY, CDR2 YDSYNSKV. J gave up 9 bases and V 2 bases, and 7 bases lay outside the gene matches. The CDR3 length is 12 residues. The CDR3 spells CATWDVGCKKLF. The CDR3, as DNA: TGTGCCACCTGGGACGTGGGCTGTAAGAAACTCTTT.

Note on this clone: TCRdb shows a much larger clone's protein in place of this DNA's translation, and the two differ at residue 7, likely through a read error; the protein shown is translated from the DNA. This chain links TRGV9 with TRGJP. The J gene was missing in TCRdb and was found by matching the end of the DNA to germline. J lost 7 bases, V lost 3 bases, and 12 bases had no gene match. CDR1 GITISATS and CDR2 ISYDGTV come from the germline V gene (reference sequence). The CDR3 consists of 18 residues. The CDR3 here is CALWEPMDPELGKKIKVF. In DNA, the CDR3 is TGTGCCTTGTGGGAGCCCATGGACCCGGAGTTGGGCAAAAAAATCAAGGTATTT.

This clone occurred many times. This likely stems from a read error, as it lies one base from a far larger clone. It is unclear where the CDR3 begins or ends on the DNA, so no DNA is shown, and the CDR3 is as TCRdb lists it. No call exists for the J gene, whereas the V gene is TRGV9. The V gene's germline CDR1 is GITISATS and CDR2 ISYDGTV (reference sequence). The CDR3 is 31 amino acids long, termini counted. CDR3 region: CALWEAIIIRNSLAVEQHLLSQVSIGRIQHF.

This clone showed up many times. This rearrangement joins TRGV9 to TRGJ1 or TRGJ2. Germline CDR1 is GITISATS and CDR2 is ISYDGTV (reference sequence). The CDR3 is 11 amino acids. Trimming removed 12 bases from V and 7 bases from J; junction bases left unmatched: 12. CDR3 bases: TGTGCCGTCCACCGGGGGTATAAGAAACTCTTT. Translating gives CAVHRGYKKLF.

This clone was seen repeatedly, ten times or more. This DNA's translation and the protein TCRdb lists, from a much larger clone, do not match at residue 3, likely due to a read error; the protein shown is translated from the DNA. CDR3 sequence (DNA): TGTGCCTCCTGGGATAGGCCGTGGAAGAAACTCTTT. This translates into CASWDRPWKKLF. The chain combines TRGV8 with TRGJ1 or TRGJ2. The CDR3 is 12 residues long. Germline V CDR1 and CDR2: VENAVY, YDSYNSRV.